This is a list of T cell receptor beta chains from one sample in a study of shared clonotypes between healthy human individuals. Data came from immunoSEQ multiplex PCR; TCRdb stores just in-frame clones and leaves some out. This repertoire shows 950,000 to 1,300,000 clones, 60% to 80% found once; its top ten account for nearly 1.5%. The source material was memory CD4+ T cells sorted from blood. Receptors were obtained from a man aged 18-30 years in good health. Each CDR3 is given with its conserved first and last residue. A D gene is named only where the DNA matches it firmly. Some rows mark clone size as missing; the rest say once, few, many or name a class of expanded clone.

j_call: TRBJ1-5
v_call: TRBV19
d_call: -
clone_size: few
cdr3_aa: CASKDGNQPQHF
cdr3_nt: TGTGCCAGTAAGGACGGGAATCAGCCCCAGCATTTT

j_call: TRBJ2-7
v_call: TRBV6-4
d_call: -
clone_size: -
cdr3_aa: CASSQNWGNYEQYF
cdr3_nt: TGTGCCAGCAGCCAAAATTGGGGTAACTACGAGCAGTACTTC

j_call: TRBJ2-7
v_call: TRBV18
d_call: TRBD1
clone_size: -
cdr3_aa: CASSSGTDYYEQYF
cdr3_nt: TGTGCCAGCTCCTCCGGGACAGATTACTACGAGCAGTACTTC

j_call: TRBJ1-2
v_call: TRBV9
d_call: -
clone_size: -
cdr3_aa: CASSPEGYNYGYTF
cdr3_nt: TGTGCCAGCAGCCCAGAGGGGTACAACTATGGCTACACCTTC

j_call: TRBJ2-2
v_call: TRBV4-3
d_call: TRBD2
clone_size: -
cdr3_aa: CASSQRTSGGTDTGELFF
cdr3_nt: TGCGCCAGCAGCCAACGGACTAGCGGGGGGACGGACACCGGGGAGCTGTTTTTT

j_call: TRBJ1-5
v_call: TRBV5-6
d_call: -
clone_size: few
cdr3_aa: CASSSGGNQPQHF
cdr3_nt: TGTGCCAGCAGCTCGGGGGGCAATCAGCCCCAGCATTTT

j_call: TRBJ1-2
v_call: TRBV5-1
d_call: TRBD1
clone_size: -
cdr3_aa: CASSLTDRGNYGYTF
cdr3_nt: TGCGCCAGCAGCTTGACGGACAGGGGAAACTATGGCTACACCTTC

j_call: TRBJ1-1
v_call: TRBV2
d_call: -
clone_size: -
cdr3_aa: CASSGTGMNTEAFF
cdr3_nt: TGTGCCAGCAGTGGCACAGGCATGAACACTGAAGCTTTCTTT

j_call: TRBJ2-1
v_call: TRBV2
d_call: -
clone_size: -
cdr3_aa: CASSSNDEQFF
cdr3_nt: TGTGCCAGCAGTTCAAACGATGAGCAGTTCTTC

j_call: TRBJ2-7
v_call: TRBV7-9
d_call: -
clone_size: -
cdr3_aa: CASHTPGGDQYF
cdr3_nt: TGTGCCAGCCACACACCCGGGGGAGACCAGTACTTC

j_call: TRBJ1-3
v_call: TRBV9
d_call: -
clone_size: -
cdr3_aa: CASSVDGAGNTIYF
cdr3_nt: TGTGCCAGCAGCGTAGACGGGGCTGGAAACACCATATATTTT

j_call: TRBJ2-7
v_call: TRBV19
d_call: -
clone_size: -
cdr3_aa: CASGGGTAGYEQYF
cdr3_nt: TGTGCCAGTGGTGGCGGGACAGCCGGCTACGAGCAGTACTTC

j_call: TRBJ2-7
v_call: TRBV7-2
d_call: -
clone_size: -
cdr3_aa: CASSLAGGSYEQYF
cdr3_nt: TGTGCCAGCAGCTTAGCGGGAGGTTCCTACGAGCAGTACTTC

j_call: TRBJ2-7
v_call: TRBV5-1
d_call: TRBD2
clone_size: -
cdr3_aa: CASSVKASGKLSSYEQYF
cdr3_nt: TGCGCCAGCAGCGTTAAAGCTAGCGGGAAACTTAGCTCCTACGAGCAGTACTTC

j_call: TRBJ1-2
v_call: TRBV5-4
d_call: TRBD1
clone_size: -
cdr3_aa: CASSQGQGALRGYTF
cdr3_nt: TGTGCCAGCAGCCAGGGACAGGGGGCTCTACGAGGCTACACCTTC

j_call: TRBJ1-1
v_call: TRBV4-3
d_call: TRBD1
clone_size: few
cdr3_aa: CASSHRTGNTEAFF
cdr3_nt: TGCGCCAGCAGCCATCGGACAGGGAACACTGAAGCTTTCTTT

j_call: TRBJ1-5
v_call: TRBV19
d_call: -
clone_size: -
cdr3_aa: CASRPAGGINQPQHF
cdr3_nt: TGTGCCAGTAGACCCGCCGGCGGAATCAATCAGCCCCAGCATTTT

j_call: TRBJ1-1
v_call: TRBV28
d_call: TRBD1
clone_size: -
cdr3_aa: CASSSLFGQVGGTAEAFF
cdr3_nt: TGTGCCAGCAGTTCCCTCTTCGGACAGGTGGGAGGCACTGCTGAAGCTTTCTTT

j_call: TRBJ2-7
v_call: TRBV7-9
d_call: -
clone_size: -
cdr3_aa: CASSAYIGQFPEQYF
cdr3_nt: TGTGCCAGCAGCGCCTACATCGGACAGTTCCCGGAGCAGTACTTC

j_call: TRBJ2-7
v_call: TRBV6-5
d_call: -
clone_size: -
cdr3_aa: CASSYSKVGEQYF
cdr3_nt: TGTGCCAGCAGTTACTCGAAGGTAGGAGAGCAGTACTTC

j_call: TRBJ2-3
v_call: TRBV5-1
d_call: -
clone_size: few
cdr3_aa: CASSFGGYTDTQYF
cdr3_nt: TGCGCCAGCAGTTTCGGGGGATACACAGATACGCAGTATTTT

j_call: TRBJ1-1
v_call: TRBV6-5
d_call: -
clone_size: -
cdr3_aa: CASSYQRGLGEAFF
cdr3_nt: TGTGCCAGCAGTTACCAAAGGGGATTAGGTGAAGCTTTCTTT

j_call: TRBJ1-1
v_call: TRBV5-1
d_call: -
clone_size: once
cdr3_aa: CASSQTGTQNTEAFF
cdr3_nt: TGCGCCAGCAGCCAAACCGGGACGCAGAACACTGAAGCTTTCTTT

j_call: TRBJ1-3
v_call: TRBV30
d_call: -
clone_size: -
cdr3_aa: CAWSPSLHSGNTIYF
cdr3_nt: TGTGCCTGGAGCCCGTCCCTCCACTCTGGAAACACCATATATTTT

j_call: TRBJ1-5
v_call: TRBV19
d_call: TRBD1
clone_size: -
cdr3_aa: CASSISGQGVQPQHF
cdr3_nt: TGTGCCAGTAGTATCTCGGGACAGGGGGTTCAGCCCCAGCATTTT

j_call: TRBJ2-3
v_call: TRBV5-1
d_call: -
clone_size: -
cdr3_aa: CASSLAGAGSTDTQYF
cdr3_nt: TGCGCCAGCAGCTTGGCCGGGGCGGGTAGCACAGATACGCAGTATTTT

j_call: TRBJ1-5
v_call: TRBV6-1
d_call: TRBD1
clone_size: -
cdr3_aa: CASSTGTGVSQPQHF
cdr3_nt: TGTGCCAGCAGTACCGGGACAGGGGTCAGTCAGCCCCAGCATTTT

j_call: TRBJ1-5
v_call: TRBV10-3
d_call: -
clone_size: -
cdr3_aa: CAISESGQRSQPQHF
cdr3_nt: TGTGCCATCAGTGAGAGTGGTCAAAGGTCTCAGCCCCAGCATTTT

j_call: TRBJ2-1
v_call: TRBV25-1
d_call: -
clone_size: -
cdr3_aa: CASSEFGGTLPDNEQFF
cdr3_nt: TGTGCCAGCAGTGAATTCGGGGGAACCCTCCCAGACAATGAGCAGTTCTTC

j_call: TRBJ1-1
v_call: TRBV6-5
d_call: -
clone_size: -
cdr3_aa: CASRTVNTEAFF
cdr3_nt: TGTGCCAGCCGAACAGTGAACACTGAAGCTTTCTTT

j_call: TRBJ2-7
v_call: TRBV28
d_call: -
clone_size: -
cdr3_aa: CASSLNMAGWYEQYF
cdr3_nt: TGTGCCAGCAGTTTAAACATGGCAGGGTGGTACGAGCAGTACTTC

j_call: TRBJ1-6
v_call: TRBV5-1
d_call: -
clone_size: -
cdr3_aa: CASSLAVQASSYNSPLHF
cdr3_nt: TGCGCCAGCAGCTTGGCCGTACAGGCTAGCTCCTATAATTCACCCCTCCACTTT

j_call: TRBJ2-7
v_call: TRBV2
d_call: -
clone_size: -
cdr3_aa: CASSGQNYEQYF
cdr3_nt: TGTGCCAGCTCGGGACAAAACTACGAGCAGTACTTC

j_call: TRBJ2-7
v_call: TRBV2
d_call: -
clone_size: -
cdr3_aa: CASSEGVWEQYF
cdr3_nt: TGTGCCAGCAGTGAAGGGGTCTGGGAGCAGTACTTC